The clone carrying this TCR beta chain was observed at least ten times. Its target is unknown. Calling Graves' hyperthyroidism stable meant ophthalmopathy did not progress within 18 months. The patients, who ranged from 18 to 65 in age, presented with newly diagnosed hyperthyroidism lasting under 2 months. Each diagnosis was grounded in clinical symptoms, serum thyroxine and TRAb, thyroid ultrasound, and orbital computed tomography. This record belongs to a study of T cells in Graves' hyperthyroidism and ophthalmopathy. General study points: In the analysis, a 13 V-J model separated ophthalmopathy from stable hyperthyroidism.

The CDR3 covers 13 residues. Germline-derived CDR1 and CDR2 are MNHEY and SMNVEV (reference sequence). V was cut by 6 bases and J by 2 bases, with 11 bases left in between. Template material for amplifying TCR beta CDR3 regions consisted of RNA transcripts. Initially, a first-round RT-PCR of the TCR CDR3 employed the HTBI primer set. TCRdb independently ran MiXCR on the multiplex PCR reads; one entry per CDR3 protein. The data show 200,000 or so distinct CDR3 sequences, about a sixth seen once. The V and J genes are TRBV27 and TRBJ2-7; D unresolved. This sequence was found in a woman aged 45-60 years with Graves' hyperthyroidism. The material sequenced was blood. The CDR3 loop is CASSNYRTYEQYF. Written as DNA, the CDR3 is TGTGCCAGCAGCAATTATAGGACCTACGAGCAGTACTTC.